This TCR beta chain was sequenced in a study of Ad26.COV2.S vaccination and SARS-CoV-2 variants. General study results and limits: It was found that vaccine and placebo recipients had similar non-spike TCR breadth. Vaccinees displayed broader spike-specific TCR repertoires than placebo recipients.

Treatment indicated: around 19 received Ad26.COV2.S at low or high dose, single or two shots; about five received placebo; per-sample allocation not given. Samples came from day 63 after the first vaccine or placebo injection. Sequencing was performed with immunoSEQ multiplex PCR; in TCRdb, only in-frame clones are kept and a portion is missing. The sample yields about 680,000 clones, around 89% seen once. This clone was observed once. The antigen is undetermined. Germline V gene lookup returns CDR1 MNHEY and CDR2 SMNVEV (reference sequence). The CDR3 covers 17 residues. Trimming cost V 5 bases and J 1 base, with 18 bases left between them.

The TCR sequence derives from a person between 18 and 60 years old who received the Ad26.COV2.S COVID-19 vaccine or a placebo. The V call is TRBV27, the J call TRBJ2-1; a possible D gene is TRBD1 (6 bases). Sequencing was performed on peripheral blood, taken in a trial of Ad26.COV2.S vaccine versus placebo. The CDR3 reads CASSPRASQGSYNEQFF. The CDR3, as DNA: TGTGCCAGCAGTCCTCGCGCGTCTCAGGGGTCCTACAATGAGCAGTTCTTC.